This TCR beta chain was found in a study of OX40 agonist ivuxolimab in advanced cancers. A note on the overall study: Ivuxolimab was an agonistic, fully human IgG2 monoclonal antibody directed against OX40 (CD134), a costimulatory receptor. Among the 50 to 55 dose-escalation patients, 19 had hepatocellular carcinoma, around 15 melanoma, 9 renal cell carcinoma and 9 head and neck cancer. The paper reports the monotherapy dose-escalation portion (N of about 50 patients) of the phase I ivuxolimab trial. A male proportion of almost 85% and a mean age of around 60 years, ranging from 23 to 79, were recorded for the dose-escalation cohort. Partial responses were achieved by three dose-escalation patients, of whom one had hepatocellular carcinoma and two had cutaneous melanoma. Peripheral TCRbeta sequencing aimed to test whether ivuxolimab altered TCR sequence diversity and caused clonal T-cell expansion. Patients were allowed to have had prior anti-PD-1, anti-PD-L1 or anti-CTLA-4 therapy, and 40% of the dose-escalation patients had previously received checkpoint inhibitors. Intravenous ivuxolimab was administered to patients every 2 weeks at six dose levels: 0.01, 0.1, 0.3, 1.5, 3 and 10 mg/kg.

To sequence the TCRbeta CDR3 region, genomic DNA was isolated from the sorted cells. The immunoSEQ Assay was used to sequence the TCRbeta CDR3 regions. The table was pulled from immuneACCESS by TCRdb, which kept in-frame rearrangements only. Such tables lose some clones; where checked, under half of the loss comes from unresolved V genes, and the rest has no known cause. The sample records around 67,000 clones, 70% to 90% of which are singletons. Of the sample, approximately 1.3% is held by the ten largest clones. With regard to this clone: Its antigen is unknown. The sample holds no much larger clone one base away, and base qualities are not on file.

The CDR3 has 16 amino acids, counting the end cysteine and phenylalanine. The DNA shown is the 48-base CDR3, in frame from base 1. V is cut by 3 bases and J by 5 bases, and the space between the germline ends is 16 bases. From a lookup of the germline V gene, CDR1 and CDR2 are SGHAT and FQNNGV. Patients with autoimmune disease history or receiving systemic immunosuppression were excluded from the trial. Peripheral blood for TCR sequencing was collected from all dose cohorts at baseline, on cycle 4 day 1, and on cycle 7 day 1. The samples were taken from a phase I, first-in-human, multicenter, open-label dose-escalation trial of ivuxolimab. The trial enrolled adults with locally advanced or metastatic head and neck squamous cell, hepatocellular, melanoma or renal cell carcinoma. CD4+ and CD8+ T cells were sorted separately from peripheral blood before TCR sequencing. What the work shows at the level of the full study, not this receptor alone: Partial responders in the 0.1-3.0 mg/kg groups had among the lowest normalized peripheral clonal expansion, especially among CD8+ T cells. At doses of 0.1 to 3.0 mg/kg, clonal expansion of both CD4+ and CD8+ blood T cells was observed from baseline to week 6. Which antigens the clonally expanded peripheral T cells were specific for was not determined. After ivuxolimab, more expanded clones were found on average in CD8+ T cells than in CD4+ T cells. Low levels of normalized T-cell clonal expansion were also seen in some patients who did not respond.

This sequence uses TRBV11-2 and TRBJ2-2; the best D guess is TRBD2, with 6 bases matching. The sample was CD4+ or CD8+ T cells sorted from blood, taken in a trial of the OX40 agonist ivuxolimab. This clonotype was sampled from an adult with an advanced solid tumor such as melanoma, head and neck, liver or kidney cancer. The CDR3 region has the sequence CASSFGRDPVTGELFF. Here is the DNA: TGTGCCAGCAGCTTTGGGCGGGATCCGGTGACCGGGGAGCTGTTTTTT.